This T cell receptor beta chain derives from a study of blood T cell repertoires in COVID-19. The overall study: Sources were T cells, B-cell-depleted T cells, or PBMCs; the material itself was cDNA or gDNA.

CDR3 length: 16 amino acids. Unmatched junction bases numbered 9, after V lost 4 bases and J lost 1 base. Germline-derived CDR1 and CDR2 are LGHNA and YNFKEQ. Sequencing was performed with immunoSEQ multiplex PCR; in TCRdb, only in-frame clones are kept and a portion is missing. The sample lists over 50,000 clones; roughly 81% were seen once. Sequenced sample: peripheral blood. The receptor was derived from a man aged 80 or over with acute or convalescent COVID-19. The J gene is TRBJ2-5, the V gene TRBV4-2; TRBD2 agrees at 7 bases. CDR3 sequence (DNA): TGTGCCAGCAGCCGGGAGGGGCGGGGGACCCAAGAGACCCAGTACTTC. This gives the protein CASSREGRGTQETQYF.